The entry below describes one T cell receptor beta chain. In its sample, this clonotype was seen many times. Its antigen target is currently unknown. Base qualities are missing; no much larger clone stands one base away. The data were taken from a study of blood T cells in healthy people across ages (dated by TCRdb to between 2014 and 2017). Background on the whole study: Template switching captured roughly one uniquely barcoded TCR beta cDNA molecule per two T cells in model experiments. Donors of different ages were randomly distributed across sequencing lanes to avoid experimental bias. The study analyzed two additional independent replicas of 1 million unique cDNA reads from the same blood draw for two donors, one aged 18 to 30 and one aged 80 or older. Age-related changes in TCR beta repertoire diversity were measured in the study by deep sequencing normalized with unique cDNA molecular identifiers. The donors were divided into four age groups: young (average approximately 16 years), middle-aged (around 37), aged (approximately 64) and long-lived (roughly 88). Here is what the overall study found, with its caveats: Total diversity estimates from one million sequenced T cells were considered lower bounds and underestimates. Compared with the aged group, the long-lived group had more naive CD4+ T cells, fewer expanded clones and increased TCR diversity, a pattern suggesting age selection. The CMV infection status of donors was not known, potentially confounding age-related changes in expanded clonotypes. Observed TCR beta diversity correlated strongly with the percentage of naive T cells measured by flow cytometry. As age increased, observed TCR beta diversity per million T cells dropped in a roughly linear way, and a significant reduction was already evident by age 40. Since profiling was done on bulk unsorted PBMCs, naive and antigen-experienced compartments could not be conclusively compared.

Donors were roughly 40 systemically healthy Caucasian individuals from Russia aged roughly 6 to 100 years. Each donor gave around 9 milliliters of peripheral blood, collected into EDTA-treated Vacutainer tubes. Ficoll-Paque density-gradient centrifugation was used to isolate PBMCs, with at least 6 million per sample. Trizol reagent was used to extract total RNA from PBMCs, with at least 5.5 micrograms per sample. Naive CD45RAhigh/CD27high T cell percentages were measured by flow cytometry on a PBMC aliquot from every donor. Library generation was performed with 5' RACE. TCRdb names Illumina HiSeq 2500 as the instrument used. The second PCR ran for about 6 to 11 cycles and used a J-beta primer mix along with a sample-barcoded 5' primer. A template-switch 5' adaptor carrying 12 random nucleotides introduced a unique molecular identifier onto each TCR beta cDNA molecule. At least 2.5 million CDR3-containing paired-end reads were obtained from each sample. First-strand cDNA synthesis was performed from all RNA using the Mint cDNA synthesis kit, with priming by a TRBC-specific oligonucleotide. All cDNA was treated with uracil-DNA glycosylase and then went through a first 18-cycle PCR with the universal primers M1SS and BC2_uni_R. The authors' pipeline ran thus. For normalization, 1 million high-quality reads were randomly selected from each sample, with every read carrying a distinct molecular identifier. Reads with shared molecular identifiers were discarded instead of being binned into consensus sequences. MiTCR, with a Q25 quality threshold and the strictest error-elimination algorithm, was used for CDR3 identification, clonotype clustering and error correction. Lower-bound total TCR beta diversity was estimated with a nonparametric unseen species model using Euler transformation. TCRdb ran its own pipeline on the public reads, namely fastp trimming at Q25 and MiXCR clone calling, and kept in-frame beta chains. Each entry is one CDR3 protein sequence, shown with its most common DNA and genes. TCRdb, not the original authors, processed these V and J calls. This sample has 590,000 or so distinct CDR3 sequences in its table, and about 30% of those were observed once. Approximately 14% of the sample lies in the top ten.

The CDR3 numbers 15 residues from cysteine through phenylalanine. Only CDR3 DNA is held: 45 bases, read in frame from base 1. CDR1 and CDR2, per the germline V gene, are MDHEN and SYDVKM. V gives up 2 bases and J gives up 4 bases, and the segment between their germline ends measures 12 bases. Sequencing was performed on blood. This TCR was recovered from an elderly woman in good health. The chain employs TRBV28 and TRBJ2-4; TRBD2 is a weak D gene call, 6 bases matching. CDR3 region: CASSLGGDLKNIQYF. The nucleotide sequence is given as TGTGCCAGCAGTTTAGGAGGGGACCTTAAAAACATTCAGTACTTC. With the rest looked up from the reference TRBV28 and TRBJ2-4 genes rather than sequenced, the full variable domain is DVKVTQSSRYLVKRTGEKVFLECVQDMDHENMFWYRQDPGLGLRLIYFSYDVKMKEKGDIPEGYSVSREKKERFSLILESASTNQTSMYLCASSLGGDLKNIQYFGAGTRLSVL.